This T cell receptor beta chain was sequenced during a study of blood T cell repertoires in COVID-19. Study details: The samples span acute and convalescent COVID-19 from the United States, Italy and Spain.

Under the authors' procedure: By means of reference gene primer amplification, nucleated cell counts were estimated. Sequencing was performed with immunoSEQ multiplex PCR; in TCRdb, only in-frame clones are kept and a portion is missing. Clonal size and the V and J genes are those of that table, whereas D and trimming came from the DNA. Found here are just over 70,000 clones, 80% of them singletons; the top ten hold roughly 18%. In germline, CDR1 is SGHTA, CDR2 FQGNSA. The CDR3 loop spans 18 amino acids. Losses at the gene ends were 1 base for V and 2 bases for J; bases not matched to a gene: 5. The gene calls are TRBV7-2 and TRBJ2-2; 12 nucleotides match TRBD1. Sequences were obtained from peripheral blood. This clonotype was sampled from a man in his 70s who had recovered from COVID-19. The CDR3 loop reads CASSLGLGTGGNTGELFF. The CDR3 DNA follows: TGTGCCAGCAGCTTAGGTCTAGGGACAGGGGGCAACACCGGGGAGCTGTTTTTT.